The subject of this entry is one TCR beta chain. The data were obtained in a study of Ad26.COV2.S vaccination and SARS-CoV-2 variants. The data were produced by immunoSEQ multiplex PCR, yet TCRdb's version contains in-frame clones alone and is incomplete. The sample holds about 680,000 clones; around 89% are singletons and the top ten take over 1.3%. Described treatment: over 15 received Ad26.COV2.S at low or high dose, single or two shots; five or six received placebo; per-sample allocation not given. Sampling occurred on day 63 after the first vaccine or placebo injection. CDR3 length equals 18 residues. Trimming removed 10 bases from V and 2 bases from J; junction bases left unmatched: 18. The germline V gene encodes CDR1 LNHDA and CDR2 SQIVND (reference sequence).

This receptor was taken from a person between 18 and 60 years old who received the Ad26.COV2.S COVID-19 vaccine or a placebo. The chain links TRBV19 to TRBJ2-5; 11 bases are a match to TRBD1. Sequencing was performed on peripheral blood, taken in a trial of Ad26.COV2.S vaccine versus placebo. The DNA of the CDR3 is TGTGCCACAGGACAGGGGGCTGGTAGCGGGACCCTTCAAGAGACCCAGTACTTC. Protein sequence: CATGQGAGSGTLQETQYF.